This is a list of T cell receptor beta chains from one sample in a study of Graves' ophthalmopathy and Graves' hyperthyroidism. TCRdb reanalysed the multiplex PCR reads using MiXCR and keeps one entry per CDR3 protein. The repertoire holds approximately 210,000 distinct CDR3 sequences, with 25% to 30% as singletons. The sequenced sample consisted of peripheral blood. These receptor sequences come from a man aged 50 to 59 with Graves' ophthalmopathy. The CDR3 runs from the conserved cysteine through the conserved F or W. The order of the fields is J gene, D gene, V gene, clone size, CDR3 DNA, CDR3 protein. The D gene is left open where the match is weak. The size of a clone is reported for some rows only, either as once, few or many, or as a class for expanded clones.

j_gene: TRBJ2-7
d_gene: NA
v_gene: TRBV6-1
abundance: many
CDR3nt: TGTGCCATAAGGGCGATCCTCTCCTACGAGCAGTACTTC
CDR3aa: CAIRAILSYEQYF

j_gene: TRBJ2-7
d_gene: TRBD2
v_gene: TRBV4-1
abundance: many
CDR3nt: TGCGCCAGCAGCCAAGAGACTAGCGGGAGAGGCTACGAGCAGTACTTC
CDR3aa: CASSQETSGRGYEQYF

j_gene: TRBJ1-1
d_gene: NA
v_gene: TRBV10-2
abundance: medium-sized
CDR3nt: TGCGCCAGCAGTTTAGGGGGGACCACTGAAGCTTTCTTT
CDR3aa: CASSLGGTTEAFF

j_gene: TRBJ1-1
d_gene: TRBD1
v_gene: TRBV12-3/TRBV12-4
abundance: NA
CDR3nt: TGTGCCAGCAGCCCTCGACCGGGACAGCTAGAAGCTTTCTTT
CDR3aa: CASSPRPGQLEAFF

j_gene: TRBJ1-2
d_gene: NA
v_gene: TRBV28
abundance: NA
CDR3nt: TGTGCCAGCAGTTTTGGGGCAGGGTTCTATGGCTACACCTTC
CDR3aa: CASSFGAGFYGYTF

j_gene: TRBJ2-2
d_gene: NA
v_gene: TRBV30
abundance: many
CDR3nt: TGTGCCTGGAGTGTAGTGGGCAGGAACACCGGGGAGCTGTTTTTT
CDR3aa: CAWSVVGRNTGELFF

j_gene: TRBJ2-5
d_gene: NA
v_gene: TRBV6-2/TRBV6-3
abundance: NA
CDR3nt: TGTGCCAGCAGAGCCACGGGCCAAGAGACCCAGTACTTC
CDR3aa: CASRATGQETQYF

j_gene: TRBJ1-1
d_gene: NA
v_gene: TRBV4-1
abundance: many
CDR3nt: TGCGCCAGCACCAACGGTAGGGTGAACACTGAAGCTTTCTTT
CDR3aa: CASTNGRVNTEAFF

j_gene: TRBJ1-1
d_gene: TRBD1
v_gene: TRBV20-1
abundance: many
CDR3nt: TGCAGTGCCGGACAGGGGGGGAACACTGAAGCTTTCTTT
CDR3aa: CSAGQGGNTEAFF

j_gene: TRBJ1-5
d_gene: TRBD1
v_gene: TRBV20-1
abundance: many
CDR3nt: TGCAGTGCTACCTCGACAGGGGCGGGCAATCAGCCCCAGCATTTT
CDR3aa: CSATSTGAGNQPQHF

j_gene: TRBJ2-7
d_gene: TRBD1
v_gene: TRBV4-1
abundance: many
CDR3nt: TGCGCCAGCAGCCAAACCGGGACAGGGGGCTACGAGCAGTACTTC
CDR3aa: CASSQTGTGGYEQYF

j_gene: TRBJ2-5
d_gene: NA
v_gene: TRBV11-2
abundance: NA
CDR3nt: TGTGCCAGCAGCCGACGGGTAGGCTTGCCACCCGAGACCCAGTACTTC
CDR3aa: CASSRRVGLPPETQYF

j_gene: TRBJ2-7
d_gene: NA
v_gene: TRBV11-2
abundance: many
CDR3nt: TGTGCCAGCAGCTTAAGGACCCTGAGCTCCTACGAGCAGTACTTC
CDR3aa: CASSLRTLSSYEQYF

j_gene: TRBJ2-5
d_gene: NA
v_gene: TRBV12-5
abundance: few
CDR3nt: TGTGCTAGTGGTTCATCCGACCCCCAAGGGACCCAGTACTTC
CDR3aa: CASGSSDPQGTQYF

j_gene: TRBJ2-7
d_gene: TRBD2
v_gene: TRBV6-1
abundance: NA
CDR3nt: TGTGCCAGCAGCATCGGACTAGCGGGAGTGAAAGAGCAGTACTTC
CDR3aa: CASSIGLAGVKEQYF

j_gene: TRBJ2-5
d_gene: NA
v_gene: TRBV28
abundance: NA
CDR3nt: TGTGCCAGCAGTTTTGTCGCCCCCCGGGAGACCCAGTACTTC
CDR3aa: CASSFVAPRETQYF

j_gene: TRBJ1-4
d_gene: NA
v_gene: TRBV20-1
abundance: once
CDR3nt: TGCAGTGCTAGAGATTCTTCCGGGACACGTGGAGAAAAACTGTTTTTT
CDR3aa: CSARDSSGTRGEKLFF

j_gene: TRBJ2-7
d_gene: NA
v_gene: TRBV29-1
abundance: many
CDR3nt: TGCAGCGTCACCCCCGAACAGGGAAGCTCCTACGAGCAGTACTTC
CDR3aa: CSVTPEQGSSYEQYF

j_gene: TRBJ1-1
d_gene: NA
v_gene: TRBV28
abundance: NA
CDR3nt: TGTGCCAGCAGTCTCTATGAACATGTTGAAGCTTTCTTT
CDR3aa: CASSLYEHVEAFF

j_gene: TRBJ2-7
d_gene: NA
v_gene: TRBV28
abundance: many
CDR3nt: TGTGCCAGCAGTATTCACAGGGAAATTTCCTACGAGCAGTACTTC
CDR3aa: CASSIHREISYEQYF

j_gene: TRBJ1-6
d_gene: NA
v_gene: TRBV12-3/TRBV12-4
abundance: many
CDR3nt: TGTGCCAGCAGTTTGATTTTTGGTGGGGATTCACCCCTCCACTTT
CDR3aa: CASSLIFGGDSPLHF

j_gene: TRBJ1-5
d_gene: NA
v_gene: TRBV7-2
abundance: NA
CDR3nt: TGTGCCAGCAGCTTAGGGACCCTCAATCAGCCCCAGCATTTT
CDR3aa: CASSLGTLNQPQHF

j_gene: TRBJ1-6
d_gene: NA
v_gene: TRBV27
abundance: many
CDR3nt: TGTGCCAGCAGGGCTACAGGGTTCAATAATTCACCCCTCCACTTT
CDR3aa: CASRATGFNNSPLHF

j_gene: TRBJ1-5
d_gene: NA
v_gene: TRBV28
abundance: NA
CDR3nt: TGTGCCAGCAGTTCAGGGCGAGCAAAACAGCCCCAGCATTTT
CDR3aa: CASSSGRAKQPQHF

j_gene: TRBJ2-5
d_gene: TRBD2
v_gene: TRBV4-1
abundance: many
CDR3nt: TGCGCCAGCGCCACCCTTTCTAGCGGGAGAGGCCCTTGGGGGACCCAGTACTTC
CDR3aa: CASATLSSGRGPWGTQYF

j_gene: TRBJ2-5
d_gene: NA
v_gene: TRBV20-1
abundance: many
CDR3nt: TGCAGTGCTTACCCAAGGGGCGAACAAGAGACCCAGTACTTC
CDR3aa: CSAYPRGEQETQYF

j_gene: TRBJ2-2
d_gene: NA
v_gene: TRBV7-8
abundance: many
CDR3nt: TGTGCCAGCAGGAAGAAAGCGGACACCGGGGAGCTGTTTTTT
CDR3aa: CASRKKADTGELFF

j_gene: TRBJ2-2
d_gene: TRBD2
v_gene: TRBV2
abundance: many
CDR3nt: TGTGCCAGCAGAGCGGGAGCGAACACCGGGGAGCTGTTTTTT
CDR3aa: CASRAGANTGELFF

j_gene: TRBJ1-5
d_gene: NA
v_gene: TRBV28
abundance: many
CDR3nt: TGTGCCAGCGGCTGGACGCTGGTGGGCAATCAGCCCCAGCATTTT
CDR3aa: CASGWTLVGNQPQHF

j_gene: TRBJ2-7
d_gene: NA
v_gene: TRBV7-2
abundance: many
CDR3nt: TGTGCCAGCAGCTTAGCGTCTAACATGGGGGGCGGTTACGAGCAGTACTTC
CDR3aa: CASSLASNMGGGYEQYF

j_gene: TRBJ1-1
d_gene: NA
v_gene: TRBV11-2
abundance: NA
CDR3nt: TGTGCCAGCAGCTTGGTGTCCCGGGGGAACACTGAAGCTTTCTTT
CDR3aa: CASSLVSRGNTEAFF

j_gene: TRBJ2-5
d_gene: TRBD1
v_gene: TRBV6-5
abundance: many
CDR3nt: TGTGCCAGCAGTTACACGAGGACAGGGGGAGAGACCCAGTACTTC
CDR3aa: CASSYTRTGGETQYF

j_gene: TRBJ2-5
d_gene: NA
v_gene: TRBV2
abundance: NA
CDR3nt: TGTGCCAGCAGTGGGTTAAAGGGGGGCCAAGAGACCCAGTACTTC
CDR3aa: CASSGLKGGQETQYF

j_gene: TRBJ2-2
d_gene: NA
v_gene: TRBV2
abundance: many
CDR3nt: TGTGCCAGCAGTGAACTTGAGCCCGGGGAGCTGTTTTTT
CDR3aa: CASSELEPGELFF

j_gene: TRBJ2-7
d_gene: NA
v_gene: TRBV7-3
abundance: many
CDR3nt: TGTGCCAGCAGCTTAATAAGGGACTCCTACGAGCAGTACTTC
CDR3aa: CASSLIRDSYEQYF